This entry lists 16 T cell receptor beta chains sequenced from one sample in a study of blood T cell repertoires in COVID-19. Profiling relied on immunoSEQ multiplex PCR, and the TCRdb table lists in-frame clones only, not all of them. The data show roughly 300,000 clones, 85% to 90% seen once. Sequenced material: PBMCs or T cells enriched from blood (not recorded which). These receptor sequences come from a man aged 30 to 45 who had recovered from COVID-19.

The rearrangement links TRBV5-5 to TRBJ2-1; tentatively, D is TRBD2 (7 bases). Trimming pared 0 bases from V and 3 bases from J, leaving 16 bases between. In germline, CDR1 is SGHKS, CDR2 YYEKEE (reference sequence). The CDR3 has 17 amino acids. CDR3 protein: CASSLVRSGGGYNEQFF. CDR3 nucleotide sequence: TGTGCCAGCAGCTTGGTTCGCTCGGGGGGCGGCTACAATGAGCAGTTCTTC.

The chain has TRBV4-2 and TRBJ1-2, with 7 nucleotides matching TRBD1. After removal of 1 base from V and 0 bases from J, the junction contained 11 bases not matched to a gene. Germline CDR1 reads LGHNA; CDR2 reads YNFKEQ. The CDR3 contains 18 residues. The CDR3 nucleotides are TGTGCCAGCAGCCAAGGATTAAGGGGGCTACTCGCTAACTATGGCTACACCTTC. Translation: CASSQGLRGLLANYGYTF.

This clone was observed a single time. This chain connects TRBV7-9 to TRBJ2-5; TRBD1 might be the D (6 bases). Germline assignment: CDR1 SEHNR and CDR2 FQNEAQ (reference sequence). V was trimmed by 1 base and J by 1 base, leaving 10 bases between them. This CDR3 region has 15 residues. CDR3 DNA sequence: TGTGCCAGCAGCTTAGGGTACAGGGCCCAAGAGACCCAGTACTTC. Translating it yields CASSLGYRAQETQYF.

This clone was counted a single time. The chain carries TRBV7-9 and TRBJ2-5; 10 nucleotides agree with TRBD2. Per germline, CDR1 SEHNR and CDR2 FQNEAQ (reference sequence). V shed 4 bases and J 0 bases; nucleotides not matched to a gene: 5. This CDR3 is built from 16 residues. The CDR3 coding sequence is TGTGCCAGCAGCTCCCCAAGCGGGAGGGACCAAGAGACCCAGTACTTC. Amino acids: CASSSPSGRDQETQYF. Based on the CDR3 plus reference TRBV7-9 and TRBJ2-5, the full variable domain is DTGVSQNPRHKITKRGQNVTFRCDPISEHNRLYWYRQTLGQGPEFLTYFQNEAQLEKSRLLSDRFSAERPKGSFSTLEIQRTEQGDSAMYLCASSSPSGRDQETQYFGPGTRLLVL.

The chain couples TRBV6-5 to TRBJ1-1, with 10 bases identical to TRBD1. The CDR3 extends over 13 amino acids. V lost 6 bases to trimming and J lost 5 bases; unmatched junction nucleotides: 3. Germline V CDR1 and CDR2: MNHEY, SVGAGI. CDR3 protein: CASRWDRGTEAFF. The CDR3 DNA reads as TGTGCCAGCAGGTGGGACAGGGGAACTGAAGCTTTCTTT.

The chain uses TRBV5-1 and TRBJ2-1; no clear D gene. Germline CDR1 is SGHRS and CDR2 is YFSETQ. Trimming stripped 4 bases from V and 7 bases from J, with 9 bases between. The CDR3 is 12 amino acids. The CDR3 sequence is CASSLGRNEQFF. DNA of the CDR3: TGCGCCAGCAGCCTAGGAAGGAATGAGCAGTTCTTC.

This chain joins TRBV5-8 and TRBJ2-5; tentatively, D is TRBD2 (5 bases). Germline-derived CDR1 and CDR2 are SGHTS and YDEGEE. Trimming left V 2 bases short and J 0 bases short, with 20 bases between. This CDR3 has 18 amino acids. The CDR3 is CASSLGYPPASYQETQYF. In DNA form, the CDR3 reads TGTGCCAGCAGCTTAGGGTATCCGCCCGCTAGCTACCAAGAGACCCAGTACTTC.

Only one count was recorded for this clone. This chain connects TRBV28 to TRBJ2-7; 7 bases align to TRBD1. Germline V gene lookup returns CDR1 MDHEN and CDR2 SYDVKM. The CDR3 has 14 amino acids. J was trimmed by 2 bases and V by 6 bases; bases with no gene match: 7. The CDR3 DNA sequence: TGTGCCAGCAGAACTGGGACAGTTCCCTACGAGCAGTACTTC. As protein: CASRTGTVPYEQYF.

The rearrangement joins TRBV5-5 to TRBJ2-7, with 12 bases that match TRBD2. The V and J ends lost 4 bases and 5 bases, in that order; junction bases with no gene match: 13. CDR3 length: 17 residues. Germline V gene sequence: CDR1 SGHKS, CDR2 YYEKEE (reference sequence). CDR3 sequence (DNA): TGTGCCAGCAGCCCCGCGGGGCTAGCGGGGGGGAACCACGAGCAGTACTTC. It translates to CASSPAGLAGGNHEQYF.

The gene calls are TRBV7-9 and TRBJ1-4, with D possibly matching TRBD1 (5 bases). V lost 0 bases to trimming and J lost 8 bases, with 13 bases between them. Germline CDR1 reads SEHNR; CDR2 reads FQNEAQ (reference sequence). The CDR3 sequence is 15 residues long. DNA of the CDR3: TGTGCCAGCAGCTTAGCGCGGGGGGGAGGAGAAAAACTGTTTTTT. Amino acids: CASSLARGGGEKLFF.

This chain links TRBV7-9 with TRBJ1-2; possible D gene TRBD1, 6 bases. CDR3 length: 15 amino acids. Germline CDR1 is SEHNR and CDR2 is FQNEAQ (reference sequence). V was pared by 1 base and J by 4 bases, with 13 bases between. CDR3 region: CASSLVAATGYGYTF. DNA of the CDR3: TGTGCCAGCAGCTTAGTCGCGGCGACAGGCTATGGCTACACCTTC.

The V and J genes are TRBV3-1 (or the pseudogene TRBV3-2) and TRBJ2-3; no reliable D call. Deletions cut 1 base from V and 7 bases from J, with 3 bases between. From germline, CDR1 is LGHDT and CDR2 YNNKEL (reference sequence). The CDR3 extends over 11 amino acids. CDR3 amino acids: CASSQGHTQYF. The DNA of the CDR3 is TGTGCCAGCAGCCAAGGGCATACGCAGTATTTT.

The chain recombines TRBV2 with TRBJ2-5, with D hard to call. This CDR3 spans 13 amino acids. Germline V lookup: CDR1 SNHLY, CDR2 FYNNEI. Between the trimmed V and J ends, which lost 5 bases and 3 bases, there was a span of 10 bases. CDR3 sequence reads: CASSLEFKETQYF. CDR3 nucleotide sequence: TGTGCCAGCAGTCTCGAGTTCAAAGAGACCCAGTACTTC.

The chain has TRBV5-1 and TRBJ1-5; D unclear. This CDR3 region has 14 residues. The germline V gene has CDR1 SGHRS and CDR2 YFSETQ. V was pared by 2 bases and J by 8 bases, with 14 bases between. The CDR3 DNA is TGCGCCAGCAGCTTCGACACCGGCCGCGAGCCCCAGCATTTT. Its translation is CASSFDTGREPQHF.

V usage is TRBV9 and J usage is TRBJ2-7; TRBD2 aligns across 10 bases. The CDR3 sequence is 14 residues long. In germline, CDR1 is SGDLS, CDR2 YYNGEE. The trim removed 4 bases at V and 6 bases at J, leaving 7 bases unmatched. The CDR3 spells CASSFMSGGGEQYF. The CDR3 nucleotides read TGTGCCAGCAGCTTTATGAGCGGGGGGGGCGAGCAGTACTTC.

The rearrangement uses TRBV29-1 and TRBJ2-2; 7 bases are shared with TRBD2. CDR1 and CDR2 from the germline V gene are SQVTM and ANQGSEA. The CDR3 loop spans 16 amino acids. V gave up 1 base and J gave up 0 bases; unmatched junction bases: 5. The CDR3: CSVEGLAGSNTGELFF. The DNA for the CDR3 is TGCAGCGTTGAAGGGTTAGCGGGCTCGAACACCGGGGAGCTGTTTTTT.